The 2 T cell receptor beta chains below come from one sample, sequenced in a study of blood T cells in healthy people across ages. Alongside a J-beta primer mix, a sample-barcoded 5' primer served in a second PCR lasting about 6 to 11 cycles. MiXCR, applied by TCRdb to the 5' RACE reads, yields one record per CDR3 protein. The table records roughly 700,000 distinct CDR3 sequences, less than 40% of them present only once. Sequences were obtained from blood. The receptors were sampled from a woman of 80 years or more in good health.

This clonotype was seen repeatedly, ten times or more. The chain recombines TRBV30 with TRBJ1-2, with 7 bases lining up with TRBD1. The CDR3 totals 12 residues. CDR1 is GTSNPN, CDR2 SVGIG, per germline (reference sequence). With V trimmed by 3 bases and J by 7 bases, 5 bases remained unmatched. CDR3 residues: CAWRKAGGGYTF. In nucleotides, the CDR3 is TGTGCCTGGAGAAAAGCAGGGGGTGGCTACACCTTC.

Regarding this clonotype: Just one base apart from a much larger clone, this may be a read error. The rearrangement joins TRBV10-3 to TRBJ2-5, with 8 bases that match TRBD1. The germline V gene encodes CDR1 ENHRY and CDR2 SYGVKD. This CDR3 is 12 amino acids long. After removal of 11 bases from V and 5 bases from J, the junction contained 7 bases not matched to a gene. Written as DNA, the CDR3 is TGTGCCGCGACAGGGGAAGGGGAGACCCAGTACTTC. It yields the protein CAATGEGETQYF.